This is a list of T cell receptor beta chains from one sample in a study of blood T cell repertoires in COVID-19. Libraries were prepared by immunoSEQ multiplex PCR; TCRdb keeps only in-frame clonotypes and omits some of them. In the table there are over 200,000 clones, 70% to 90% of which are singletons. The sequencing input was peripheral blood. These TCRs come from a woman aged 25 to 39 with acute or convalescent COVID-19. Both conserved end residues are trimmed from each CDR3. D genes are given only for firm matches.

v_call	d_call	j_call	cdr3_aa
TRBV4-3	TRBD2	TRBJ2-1	ASSQDPGTSGQSSYNEQF
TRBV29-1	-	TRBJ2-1	SAFDSDEQF
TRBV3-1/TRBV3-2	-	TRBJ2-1	ASSSDWSSYNEQF
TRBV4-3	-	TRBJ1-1	ASSRTLMNTEAF
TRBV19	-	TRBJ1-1	ASSIASQRNTEAF
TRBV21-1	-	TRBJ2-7	ASSRDRAFYEQY
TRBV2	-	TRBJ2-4	ASSEGRLTNIQY
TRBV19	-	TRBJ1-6	ASSMGGLPNSPLH
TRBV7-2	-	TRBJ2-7	ASSVNSYEQY
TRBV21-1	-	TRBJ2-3	ASSKGTTGVSTDTQY
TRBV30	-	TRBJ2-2	ARSRLINTGELF
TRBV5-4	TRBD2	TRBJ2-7	ASSPSYGRATYEQY
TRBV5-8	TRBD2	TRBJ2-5	ASSSLAGGETQY
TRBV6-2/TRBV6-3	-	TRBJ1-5	ASSYSGFNQPQH
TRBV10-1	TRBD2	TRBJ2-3	ASSEFRTSGTDTQY
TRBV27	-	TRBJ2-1	ASRTGPGTPYEQF
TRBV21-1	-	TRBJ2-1	ASSKDRENYNEQF
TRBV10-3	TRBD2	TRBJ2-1	AIRVTGTSVDNEQF
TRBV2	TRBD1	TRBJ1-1	ASSETKDRGNTEAF
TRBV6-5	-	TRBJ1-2	ASSYLTLGTVYGYT
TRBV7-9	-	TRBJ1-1	ASSSLGQPNTEAF
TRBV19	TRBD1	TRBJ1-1	ASSMVPQGATEAF
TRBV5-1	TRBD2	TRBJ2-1	ASSREGRYNEQF
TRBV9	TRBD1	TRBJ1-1	ASSVGTGANTEAF
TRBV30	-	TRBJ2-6	AWSKKPSGANVLT
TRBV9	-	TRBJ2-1	ASSVDPSGSYNEQF
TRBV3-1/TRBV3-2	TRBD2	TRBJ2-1	ASSQDGALASGRDNEQF
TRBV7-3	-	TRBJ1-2	ASSPNSTPGGYT
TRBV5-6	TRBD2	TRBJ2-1	ASSLGAGGPYEQF
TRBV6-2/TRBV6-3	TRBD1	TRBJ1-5	ASSERTGGINQPQH